These 28 T cell receptor beta chains originate from one sample sequenced in a study of shared clonotypes between healthy human individuals. Produced via immunoSEQ multiplex PCR; TCRdb's table is partial and in-frame only. The sample holds some 680,000 clones, around 78% seen once. Sequenced material: memory CD4+ T cells sorted from blood. This sample's subset: CD45RA-negative fraction. These receptors all stem from a woman aged 25 to 39 in good health.

The V and J genes are TRBV4-1 and TRBJ2-7, with D tentatively TRBD2 (7 bases). Per the germline V gene, CDR1 is MGHRA and CDR2 is YSYEKL. The CDR3 is 16 amino acids. V was clipped by 2 bases and J by 9 bases, with 23 bases between them. The CDR3 sequence: CASSQPHGGGRVGQYF. The CDR3 DNA sequence: TGCGCCAGCAGCCAACCCCATGGGGGGGGGCGAGTAGGGCAGTACTTC.

The chain employs TRBV28 and TRBJ1-5; tentative D call: TRBD1 (6 bases). There are 16 residues in the CDR3. Trimming cost V 2 bases and J 3 bases, with 14 bases left between them. The germline V gene encodes CDR1 MDHEN and CDR2 SYDVKM. CDR3 DNA sequence: TGTGCCAGCAGTTTACTCAGGGGCCTATCCAATCAGCCCCAGCATTTT. Its translation is CASSLLRGLSNQPQHF.

This clone was seen only once. The rearrangement links TRBV11-3 to TRBJ2-3; D is unresolved. The CDR3 is made up of 14 amino acids. In germline, CDR1 is SGHNT, CDR2 YENEEA. V lost 6 bases and J 0 bases, leaving 10 bases between the germline ends. The chain's CDR3 is CASSVGLSTDTQYF. The CDR3 DNA is TGTGCCAGCAGTGTCGGTCTTAGCACAGATACGCAGTATTTT. Combining the CDR3 with reference TRBV11-3 and TRBJ2-3 gives the whole variable domain EAGVVQSPRYKIIEKKQPVAFWCNPISGHNTLYWYLQNLGQGPELLIRYENEEAVDDSQLPKDRFSAERLKGVDSTLKIQPAELGDSAVYLCASSVGLSTDTQYFGPGTRLTVL.

The CDR3 loop reads CASSLPGLGETQYF. The CDR3 nucleotides read TGTGCCAGCAGCTTGCCAGGCCTTGGTGAGACCCAGTACTTC. The V gene is TRBV5-4, the J gene TRBJ2-5; D unclear. CDR1 is SGHNT, CDR2 YYREEE, per germline (reference sequence). Trimming stripped 1 base from V and 5 bases from J, with 12 bases between. This CDR3 is 14 amino acids long.

The V gene is TRBV4-1, the J gene TRBJ1-1, with 7 nucleotides matching TRBD1. V was pared by 4 bases and J by 5 bases, with 10 bases of the junction left unmatched. The CDR3 loop spans 15 amino acids. CDR1 and CDR2 from the germline V gene are MGHRA and YSYEKL. The CDR3 coding sequence is TGCGCCAGCAGCCTAACTTGGACAGGTCAAACTGAAGCTTTCTTT. Residues: CASSLTWTGQTEAFF.

This chain connects TRBV11-3 to TRBJ2-3, with D perhaps matching TRBD1 (6 bases). V lost 4 bases, J lost 2 bases, and 13 bases lay in between. Germline V gives CDR1 SGHNT, CDR2 YENEEA. The CDR3 extends over 15 amino acids. CDR3: CASSSGGGTTDTQYF. The CDR3 bases are TGTGCCAGCAGCTCCGGTGGGGGCACCACAGATACGCAGTATTTT.

V usage is TRBV14 and J usage is TRBJ2-2; the match to TRBD1 covers 7 bases. The germline gives CDR1 SGHDN, CDR2 FVKESK. The length of the CDR3 is 15 residues. The ends lost 4 bases at V and 1 base at J; junction bases unmatched: 3. The CDR3 loop reads CASSRGQVNTGELFF. CDR3 bases: TGTGCCAGCAGCCGAGGACAGGTGAACACCGGGGAGCTGTTTTTT.

This clone has a handful of counts. The chain recombines TRBV5-1 with TRBJ1-2, with 8 bases lining up with TRBD1. This CDR3 has 15 residues. CDR1 and CDR2 from the germline V gene are SGHRS and YFSETQ. The V and J ends lost 4 bases and 4 bases, in that order; junction bases with no gene match: 9. CDR3 coding DNA: TGCGCCAGCAGCCCAAGAGGACAGGGTCCCTATGGCTACACCTTC. This codes for CASSPRGQGPYGYTF.

This clone was recorded only once. J is TRBJ2-2 and V is TRBV7-9, with D possibly matching TRBD1 (5 bases). Trimming shortened V by 3 bases and J by 1 base, and 12 bases separated the two germline ends. The CDR3 runs to 16 residues. Germline values: CDR1 SEHNR, CDR2 FQNEAQ (reference sequence). Written as DNA, the CDR3 is TGTGCCAGCAGCTTCTTAGGGGTTGAGAACACCGGGGAGCTGTTTTTT. As protein: CASSFLGVENTGELFF.

In its sample, this clone was seen once. The chain joins TRBV28 to TRBJ1-1; unclear D gene. Germline CDR1 and CDR2: MDHEN and SYDVKM. The CDR3 has 14 residues. The V end was cut by 2 bases, the J end by 3 bases, with 10 bases between. Here the CDR3 DNA reads TGTGCCAGCAGTTTAACAACCCGGGACACTGAAGCTTTCTTT. Translating gives CASSLTTRDTEAFF.

The J gene is TRBJ1-4, the V gene TRBV25-1, with D possibly being TRBD1 (6 bases). This CDR3 comprises 14 residues. The V end lost 2 bases, the J end lost 8 bases, and 12 bases lay between the germline ends. Germline V gene sequence: CDR1 MGHDK, CDR2 SYGVNS. The chain's CDR3 is CASSEQGREEKLFF. The DNA of the CDR3 is TGTGCCAGCAGTGAACAGGGGAGAGAAGAAAAACTGTTTTTT.

The J gene is TRBJ2-5, the V gene TRBV7-7; weak D call: TRBD2 (6 bases). Germline lookup yields CDR1 SSHAT and CDR2 FNYEAQ (reference sequence). The CDR3 is 14 residues long. V lost 5 bases, J lost 7 bases, and 17 bases lay in between. CDR3 amino acids: CASSVGTAMGTQYF. The CDR3 region has the DNA TGTGCCAGCAGCGTCGGGACTGCGATGGGGACCCAGTACTTC. The complete variable domain, with remaining parts taken from reference TRBV7-7 and TRBJ2-5, reads GAGVSQSPRYKVTKRGQDVTLRCDPISSHATLYWYQQALGQGPEFLTYFNYEAQPDKSGLPSDRFSAERPEGSISTLTIQRTEQRDSAMYRCASSVGTAMGTQYFGPGTRLLVL.

This clone was picked up a small number of times. This chain links TRBV19 with TRBJ2-7; a possible D gene is TRBD1 (6 bases). The V gene lost 7 bases and the J gene lost 4 bases, with 17 bases spanning the gap. The CDR3 runs to 14 residues. Germline V gives CDR1 LNHDA, CDR2 SQIVND (reference sequence). The CDR3 reads CASNPGTYYYEQYF. In DNA form, the CDR3 reads TGTGCCAGTAACCCCGGGACATACTATTACGAGCAGTACTTC.

The chain couples TRBV7-2 to TRBJ2-4; 10 bases fit TRBD2. The ends lost 5 bases at V and 6 bases at J; junction bases unmatched: 7. Germline CDR1 reads SGHTA; CDR2 reads FQGNSA. The CDR3 spans 15 residues. The CDR3 DNA sequence: TGTGCCAGCAGCGGTACTAGCGGGACGGCAAACATTCAGTACTTC. This sequence encodes CASSGTSGTANIQYF.

The chain links TRBV10-2 to TRBJ2-5, with D possibly TRBD2 on 5 matching bases. This CDR3 spans 14 amino acids. The V gene lost 2 bases and the J gene lost 5 bases, with 12 bases spanning the gap. From germline, CDR1 is WSHSY and CDR2 SAAADI. The DNA for the CDR3 is TGCGCCAGCAGTGAGCGGGATGGATGGGAGACCCAGTACTTC. Translation: CASSERDGWETQYF.

V gene TRBV5-4 combines with J gene TRBJ2-1, with TRBD2 matching over 7 bases. V gave up 7 bases and J gave up 7 bases; unmatched junction bases: 14. Germline V lookup: CDR1 SGHNT, CDR2 YYREEE (reference sequence). This CDR3 is built from 15 residues. The CDR3 DNA reads TGTGCCAGCTCCGCTTGGGCGGGAGTCAGAAATGAGCAGTTCTTC. Its protein product is CASSAWAGVRNEQFF.

The chain joins TRBV10-1 to TRBJ1-5; 12 bases match TRBD1. V gave up 2 bases and J gave up 1 base; unmatched junction bases: 3. From germline, CDR1 is WNHNN and CDR2 SYGVQD (reference sequence). This CDR3 has 17 amino acids. The CDR3 nucleotides read TGCGCCAGCAGTGAGGTGGGACAGGGGGCGAGCAATCAGCCCCAGCATTTT. The encoded protein is CASSEVGQGASNQPQHF.

Comments on this clone: At the DNA level, this CDR3 is encoded by other sequences in the same sample as well. CDR3 in DNA: TGTGCCAGCAGTAGTGGGGGGCGGTGGCAGCCCCAGCATTTT. It specifies CASSSGGRWQPQHF. V usage is TRBV28 and J usage is TRBJ1-5; D might be TRBD1 (6 bases). The CDR3 runs 14 residues. Trimming cost V 5 bases and J 7 bases, with 15 bases left between them. The germline gives CDR1 MDHEN, CDR2 SYDVKM.

The table lists this clone with a few counts. The chain employs TRBV28 and TRBJ1-1, with 10 bases that match TRBD1. The junction had 1 base not matched to a gene; V was cut back by 8 bases and J by 1 base. The length of the CDR3 is 13 residues. Germline V gene sequence: CDR1 MDHEN, CDR2 SYDVKM. This CDR3 reads CASRTGGNTEAFF. The CDR3 DNA follows: TGTGCCAGCCGGACAGGGGGGAACACTGAAGCTTTCTTT.

The CDR3 region is CASSWTWDSSYEQYF. The CDR3 DNA follows: TGCGCCAGCAGCTGGACCTGGGACAGCTCCTACGAGCAGTACTTC. This sequence joins TRBV5-1 and TRBJ2-7; 7 nucleotides agree with TRBD1. Germline CDR1 is SGHRS and CDR2 is YFSETQ. The CDR3 totals 15 residues. The J segment lost 0 bases and the V segment lost 3 bases, leaving 6 bases of the junction unmatched.

This clone was seen once. The chain has TRBV9 and TRBJ2-7, with a weak D call TRBD2 (5 bases). Germline loops: CDR1 SGDLS, CDR2 YYNGEE. This CDR3 spans 14 amino acids. Trimming shortened V by 0 bases and J by 5 bases, and 12 bases separated the two germline ends. CDR3 sequence: CASSVVGGSHEQYF. The CDR3 coding sequence is TGTGCCAGCAGCGTAGTCGGAGGTAGCCACGAGCAGTACTTC.

V and J are TRBV7-9 and TRBJ2-5, with D hard to call. The V end was cut by 5 bases, the J end by 2 bases, with 3 bases between. The CDR3 loop spans 11 amino acids. Germline assignment: CDR1 SEHNR and CDR2 FQNEAQ (reference sequence). The CDR3 is CASSGQETQYF. CDR3 sequence (DNA): TGTGCCAGCAGCGGACAAGAGACCCAGTACTTC.

This chain joins TRBV2 and TRBJ1-1; no definite D call. V lost 3 bases to trimming and J lost 6 bases, with 2 bases between them. CDR3 length: 10 residues. Per germline, CDR1 SNHLY and CDR2 FYNNEI. The CDR3 nucleotides are TGTGCCAGCAGTGACGCTGAAGCTTTCTTT. Encoded protein: CASSDAEAFF.

The chain employs TRBV29-1 and TRBJ2-7; 9 bases map to TRBD1. CDR1 is SQVTM, CDR2 ANQGSEA, per germline. After removal of 3 bases from V and 2 bases from J, the junction contained 8 bases not matched to a gene. The CDR3 runs 15 residues. The chain's CDR3 is CSVDGGRQGAYEQYF. The CDR3 region has the DNA TGCAGCGTTGACGGCGGGAGACAGGGGGCCTACGAGCAGTACTTC.

The J gene is TRBJ2-2, the V gene TRBV11-3; possibly TRBD1 or TRBD2 for D (5 bases each). V lost 5 bases and J lost 6, with 19 bases in between. The germline V gene has CDR1 SGHNT and CDR2 YENEEA. This CDR3 spans 16 amino acids. The CDR3 loop reads CASSEGPGTQSGELFF. Here the CDR3 DNA reads TGTGCCAGCAGCGAGGGGCCGGGGACCCAATCCGGGGAGCTGTTTTTT.

This clone has just a few counts. V gene TRBV28 combines with J gene TRBJ2-2; the match to TRBD2 covers 9 bases. Per germline, CDR1 MDHEN and CDR2 SYDVKM. After removal of 3 bases from V and 6 bases from J, the junction contained 5 bases not matched to a gene. The CDR3 contains 15 residues. The CDR3 sequence is CASSLASGTAGELFF. CDR3 coding DNA: TGTGCCAGCAGTTTGGCTAGCGGGACAGCCGGGGAGCTGTTTTTT. The variable domain in full, with the rest retrieved from reference TRBV28 and TRBJ2-2, is DVKVTQSSRYLVKRTGEKVFLECVQDMDHENMFWYRQDPGLGLRLIYFSYDVKMKEKGDIPEGYSVSREKKERFSLILESASTNQTSMYLCASSLASGTAGELFFGEGSRLTVL.

The chain employs TRBV28 and TRBJ2-7; D is unclear. The CDR3 has 19 residues. The germline gives CDR1 MDHEN, CDR2 SYDVKM. V shed 4 bases and J shed 6 bases, with 31 bases lying between them. Written as DNA, the CDR3 is TGTGCCAGCAGTTCCATCAACCCGGCGTCGGTAACAGTGATTAGCGAGCAGTACTTC. This translates into CASSSINPASVTVISEQYF. The full variable domain, rest sourced from reference TRBV28 and TRBJ2-7, is DVKVTQSSRYLVKRTGEKVFLECVQDMDHENMFWYRQDPGLGLRLIYFSYDVKMKEKGDIPEGYSVSREKKERFSLILESASTNQTSMYLCASSSINPASVTVISEQYFGPGTRLTVT.

This rearrangement joins TRBV2 to TRBJ2-7, with D unresolved. The CDR3 covers 11 residues. Trimming stripped 2 bases from V and 5 bases from J, with 4 bases between. The V gene's germline CDR1 is SNHLY and CDR2 FYNNEI. CDR3: CASSEYNEQYF. Here the CDR3 DNA reads TGTGCCAGCAGTGAATATAACGAGCAGTACTTC.